One and the same sample provided the 15 T cell receptor beta chains below, sequenced in a study of T cells after yellow fever vaccination. TCRdb re-called the 5' RACE reads through MiXCR, storing one row per CDR3 protein. The sample lists 550,000 or so distinct CDR3 sequences; 15% to 20% were seen once. The source was PBMCs, collected 15 days after the yellow fever booster vaccination. The receptors stem from a man under 40 who received the YFV17D yellow fever vaccine.

This CDR3 is CATAGGVQETQYF. CDR3 nucleotide sequence: TGTGCCACAGCAGGGGGCGTCCAAGAGACCCAGTACTTC. The rearrangement uses TRBV10-3 and TRBJ2-5; 8 nucleotides align to TRBD1. The germline V gene encodes CDR1 ENHRY and CDR2 SYGVKD. The CDR3 extends over 13 amino acids. The J segment lost 1 base and the V segment lost 10 bases, leaving 5 bases of the junction unmatched.

This clonotype was recorded a few times. The genes are TRBV9 and TRBJ2-5; D not resolved. The V gene's germline CDR1 is SGDLS and CDR2 YYNGEE. V was trimmed by 2 bases and J by 1 base, leaving 9 bases between them. The CDR3 runs 14 residues. This CDR3 is CASSVSHSQETQYF. DNA of the CDR3: TGTGCCAGCAGCGTGTCGCACAGCCAAGAGACCCAGTACTTC. The complete variable domain, with remaining parts taken from reference TRBV9 and TRBJ2-5, reads DSGVTQTPKHLITATGQRVTLRCSPRSGDLSVYWYQQSLDQGLQFLIQYYNGEERAKGNILERFSAQQFPDLHSELNLSSLELGDSALYFCASSVSHSQETQYFGPGTRLLVL.

The CDR3 DNA sequence: TGTGCCACTTCACACCAAGGGCATCCTGAGCAGTTCTTC. Translation: CATSHQGHPEQFF. V gene TRBV10-3 combines with J gene TRBJ2-1; D gene uncertain. V dropped 10 bases and J dropped 9 bases, with 19 bases sitting between them. Germline V gene sequence: CDR1 ENHRY, CDR2 SYGVKD. The CDR3 is 13 amino acids.

V is TRBV3-1 and J is TRBJ2-3; 12 bases align to TRBD2. Germline assignment: CDR1 LGHDT and CDR2 YNNKEL (reference sequence). The V segment lost 3 bases and the J segment 6 bases; nucleotides outside the gene matches: 7. The CDR3 spans 16 residues. CDR3 bases: TGTGCCAGCAGCCAGGAGACTAGCGGGAGCAATGATACGCAGTATTTT. Protein product: CASSQETSGSNDTQYF.

The CDR3 reads CATSKKPSRLAATDTQYF. The CDR3 nucleotides are TGTGCCACCAGCAAGAAACCCTCTCGTCTGGCAGCCACAGATACGCAGTATTTT. The chain uses TRBV15 and TRBJ2-3, with D uncertain. From germline, CDR1 is LNHNV and CDR2 YYDKDF (reference sequence). The V end was cut by 4 bases, the J end by 2 bases, with 22 bases between. The CDR3 extends over 18 amino acids.

This clonotype was seen many times. The gene calls are TRBV6-2 or TRBV6-3 and TRBJ1-5; D gene ambiguous. CDR1 and CDR2 (germline): MNHEY, SVGEGT. This CDR3 is 12 amino acids long. Trimming shortened V by 2 bases and J by 3 bases, and 2 bases separated the two germline ends. The CDR3 protein is CASSYTNQPQHF. In DNA, the CDR3 is TGTGCCAGCAGTTACACCAATCAGCCCCAGCATTTT.

J is TRBJ1-1 and V is TRBV7-3; D gene unclear. Germline V CDR1 and CDR2: SGHTA, FQGTGA. Trimming took off 5 bases at V and 1 base at J, with 8 bases between the two ends. The CDR3 loop spans 13 amino acids. The CDR3, as DNA: TGTGCCAGCAGCCCTGACCCGAACACTGAAGCTTTCTTT. Translated: CASSPDPNTEAFF.

The chain has TRBV4-3 and TRBJ2-1; D may be TRBD1 or TRBD2 (5 bases each). Germline V gene sequence: CDR1 LGHNA, CDR2 YSLEER. The CDR3 sequence is 15 residues long. V gave up 0 bases and J gave up 10 bases, with 16 bases separating them. The CDR3 loop reads CASSQDNLGEIEQFF. In DNA, the CDR3 is TGCGCCAGCAGCCAAGATAATTTGGGGGAGATAGAGCAGTTCTTC.

This clonotype appeared many times. The genes are TRBV28 and TRBJ2-7, with a weak D call TRBD1 (5 bases). V was cut by 2 bases and J by 2 bases, with 13 bases left in between. Per the germline V gene, CDR1 is MDHEN and CDR2 is SYDVKM. The length of the CDR3 is 15 residues. The CDR3 loop is CASSLGATTAYEQYF. CDR3 bases: TGTGCCAGCAGTTTAGGGGCCACGACAGCCTACGAGCAGTACTTC.

The V gene is TRBV5-6, the J gene TRBJ2-7; 10 bases are a match to TRBD2. V lost 5 bases to trimming and J lost 2 bases; unmatched junction nucleotides: 7. From germline, CDR1 is SGHDT and CDR2 YYEEEE. The CDR3 consists of 15 residues. The DNA for the CDR3 is TGTGCCAGCAGTGCAACTAGCGGGACTGCCTACGAGCAGTACTTC. Its protein product is CASSATSGTAYEQYF.

This clonotype was seen a few times. The V gene is TRBV3-1, the J gene TRBJ2-3; tentative D call: TRBD2 (6 bases). The CDR3 has 18 amino acids. Germline V gene sequence: CDR1 LGHDT, CDR2 YNNKEL (reference sequence). V lost 0 bases and J 5 bases, leaving 21 bases between the germline ends. This chain's CDR3 is CASSQDPASGEKIDTQYF. CDR3 coding DNA: TGTGCCAGCAGCCAAGACCCCGCCTCGGGGGAGAAGATAGATACGCAGTATTTT.

The chain links TRBV7-2 to TRBJ2-1, with TRBD2 identical over 12 bases. V trimming: 6 bases; J trimming: 8 bases; junction bases outside the gene matches: 8. The CDR3 consists of 15 residues. Germline V lookup: CDR1 SGHTA, CDR2 FQGNSA. This chain's CDR3 is CASSPRLAGDYEQFF. In DNA, the CDR3 is TGTGCCAGCAGTCCTAGACTAGCGGGAGATTATGAGCAGTTCTTC.

V is TRBV12-3 or TRBV12-4 and J is TRBJ2-1; a possible D gene is TRBD2 (6 bases). V was shortened by 6 bases and J by 14 bases, with 14 bases between the two germline ends. The CDR3 runs to 11 residues. The CDR3 bases are TGTGCCAGCAGGGGAGCGGGCAGGGAGTTCTTC. As protein: CASRGAGREFF.

Only a few counts were recorded for this clonotype. The chain joins TRBV5-6 to TRBJ2-7, with 10 bases that match TRBD2. This CDR3 has 15 residues. The germline V gene has CDR1 SGHDT and CDR2 YYEEEE. The V and J ends lost 6 bases and 6 bases, in that order; junction bases with no gene match: 12. CDR3 DNA: TGTGCCAGCACTGCCCTACGGCTAGCGGGAGTCGAGCAGTACTTC. Its translation is CASTALRLAGVEQYF.

The V and J genes are TRBV27 and TRBJ2-1; 7 nucleotides align to TRBD1. V was pared by 6 bases and J by 0 bases, with 8 bases of the junction left unmatched. Germline-derived CDR1 and CDR2 are MNHEY and SMNVEV (reference sequence). The CDR3 totals 16 residues. The CDR3 nucleotides are TGTGCCAGCAGACAGGGGCCATTAAGCTCCTACAATGAGCAGTTCTTC. This sequence encodes CASRQGPLSSYNEQFF.